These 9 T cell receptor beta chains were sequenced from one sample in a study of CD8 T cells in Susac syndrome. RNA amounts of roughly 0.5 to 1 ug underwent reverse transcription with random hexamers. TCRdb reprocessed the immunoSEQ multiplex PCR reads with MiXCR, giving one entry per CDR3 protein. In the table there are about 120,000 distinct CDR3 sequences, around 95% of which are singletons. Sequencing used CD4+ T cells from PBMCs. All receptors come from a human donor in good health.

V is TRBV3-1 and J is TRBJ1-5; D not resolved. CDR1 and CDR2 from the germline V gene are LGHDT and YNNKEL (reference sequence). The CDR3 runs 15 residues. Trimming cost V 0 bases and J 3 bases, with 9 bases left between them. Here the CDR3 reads CASSQDLTNNQPQHF. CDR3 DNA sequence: TGTGCCAGCAGCCAAGATCTCACTAACAATCAGCCCCAGCATTTT.

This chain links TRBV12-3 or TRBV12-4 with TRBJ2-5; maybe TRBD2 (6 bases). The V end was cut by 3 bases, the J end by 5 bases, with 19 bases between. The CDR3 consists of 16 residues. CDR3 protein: CASSFRRGRGSETQYF. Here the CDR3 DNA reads TGTGCCAGCAGTTTCCGTCGGGGGAGAGGGTCTGAGACCCAGTACTTC.

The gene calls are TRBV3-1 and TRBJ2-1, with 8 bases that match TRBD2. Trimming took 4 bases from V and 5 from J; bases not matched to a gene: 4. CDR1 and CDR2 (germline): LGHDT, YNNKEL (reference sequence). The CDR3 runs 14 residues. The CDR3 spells CASSRLAPNNEQFF. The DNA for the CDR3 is TGTGCCAGCAGCCGACTAGCGCCTAACAATGAGCAGTTCTTC.

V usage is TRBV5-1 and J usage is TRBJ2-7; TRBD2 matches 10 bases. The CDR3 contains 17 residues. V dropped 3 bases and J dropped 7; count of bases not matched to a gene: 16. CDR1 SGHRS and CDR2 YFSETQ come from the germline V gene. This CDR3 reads CASSYQLAGGNTGEQYF. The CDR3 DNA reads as TGCGCCAGCAGCTACCAATTAGCGGGAGGCAACACGGGGGAGCAGTACTTC.

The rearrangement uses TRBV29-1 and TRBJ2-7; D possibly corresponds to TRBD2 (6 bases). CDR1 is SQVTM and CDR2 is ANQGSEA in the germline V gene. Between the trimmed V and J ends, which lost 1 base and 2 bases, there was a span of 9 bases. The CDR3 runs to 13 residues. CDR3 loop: CSVEGGTPYEQYF. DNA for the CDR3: TGCAGCGTTGAAGGCGGGACTCCCTACGAGCAGTACTTC.

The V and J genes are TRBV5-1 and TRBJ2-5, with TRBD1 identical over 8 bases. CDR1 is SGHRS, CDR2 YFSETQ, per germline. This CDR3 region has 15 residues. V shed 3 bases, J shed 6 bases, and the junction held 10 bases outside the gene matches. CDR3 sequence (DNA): TGCGCCAGCAGCTACTCGCAGGGGGCGGGGAAGACCCAGTACTTC. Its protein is CASSYSQGAGKTQYF.

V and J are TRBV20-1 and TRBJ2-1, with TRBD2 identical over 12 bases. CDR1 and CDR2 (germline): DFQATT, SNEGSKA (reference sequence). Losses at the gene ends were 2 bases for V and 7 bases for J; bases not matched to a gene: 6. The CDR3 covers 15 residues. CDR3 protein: CSARSPTSGRNEQFF. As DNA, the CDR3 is TGCAGTGCTAGAAGTCCAACTAGCGGGAGGAATGAGCAGTTCTTC.

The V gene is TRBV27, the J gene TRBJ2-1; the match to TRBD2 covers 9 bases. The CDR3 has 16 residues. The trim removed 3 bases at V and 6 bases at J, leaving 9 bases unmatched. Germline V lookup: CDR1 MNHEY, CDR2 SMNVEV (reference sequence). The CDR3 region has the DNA TGTGCCAGCAGTTTTGGCGGCGGGAGGGCCTTCAATGAGCAGTTCTTC. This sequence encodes CASSFGGGRAFNEQFF.

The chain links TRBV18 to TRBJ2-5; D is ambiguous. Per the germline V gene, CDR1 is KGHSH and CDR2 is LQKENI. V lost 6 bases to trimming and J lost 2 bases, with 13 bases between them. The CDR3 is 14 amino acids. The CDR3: CASSLQSSQETQYF. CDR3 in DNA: TGTGCCAGCTCTCTACAGAGTTCACAAGAGACCCAGTACTTC.